This T cell receptor (beta chain) was recovered during a study of T cell responses to AZD1222 COVID-19 vaccine. General study results and limits: White British donors predominated, females outnumbered males, and clonal diversity was possibly underestimated. Baseline serostatus was positive in only a handful of AZD1222 recipients. Sampled repertoires all dated from after the peak T cell response.

This clone was detected once. Antigen: not known. Assay used: immunoSEQ multiplex PCR; TCRdb lists only in-frame clones, some missing. The table records about 120,000 clones, about 90% of them present only once. Germline V gene sequence: CDR1 SGDLS, CDR2 YYNGEE. This CDR3 is built from 15 residues. V shed 0 bases and J shed 2 bases, with 12 bases lying between them. This material consisted of peripheral blood, taken on day 0 of AZD1222 vaccination. The gene calls are TRBV9 and TRBJ2-7; D is unresolved. The source of this sequence is an adult in good health. CDR3 nucleotides: TGTGCCAGCAGCGTAGCTGGCGGACCAACCTACGAGCAGTACTTC. Its translation: CASSVAGGPTYEQYF.